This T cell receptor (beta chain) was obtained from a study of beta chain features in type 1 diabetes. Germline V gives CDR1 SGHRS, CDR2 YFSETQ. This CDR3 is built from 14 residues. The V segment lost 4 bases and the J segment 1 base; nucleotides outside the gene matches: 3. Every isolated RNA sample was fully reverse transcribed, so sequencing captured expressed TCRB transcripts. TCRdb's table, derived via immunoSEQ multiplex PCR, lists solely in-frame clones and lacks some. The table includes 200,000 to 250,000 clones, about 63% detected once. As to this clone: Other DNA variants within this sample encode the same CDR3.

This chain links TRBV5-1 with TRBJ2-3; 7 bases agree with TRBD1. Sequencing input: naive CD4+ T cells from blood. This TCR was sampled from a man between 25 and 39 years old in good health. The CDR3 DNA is TGCGCCAGCAGCCGGGACAGCCGCACAGATACGCAGTATTTT. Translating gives CASSRDSRTDTQYF.